This T cell receptor (beta chain) was obtained from a study of T cells in tumors after PD-1 blockade. Study-wide results and caveats: Some novel exhausted tumor clones appeared in pre-treatment blood, suggesting peripheral recruitment.

Assay: immunoSEQ multiplex PCR; the TCRdb copy retains only in-frame clones and omits some. The sample contains 45,000 to 60,000 clones, 70% to 85% of which appear only once. This clone has a single count. Its antigen is as yet unknown. The V segment lost 4 bases and the J segment 5 bases; nucleotides outside the gene matches: 16. The CDR3 is made up of 18 amino acids. Germline-derived CDR1 and CDR2 are SEHNR and FQNEAQ (reference sequence). The rearrangement links TRBV7-9 to TRBJ2-5, with TRBD1 identical over 10 bases. This specimen was PBMCs, taken before anti-PD-1 therapy. This TCR was recovered from a human donor with advanced basal cell or squamous cell carcinoma (not recorded which). CDR3 protein: CASSSIGLRDRGWETQYF. The CDR3 region has the DNA TGTGCCAGCAGCTCAATAGGCCTCCGGGACAGGGGCTGGGAGACCCAGTACTTC. Filled out from reference TRBV7-9 and TRBJ2-5, the complete variable domain reads DTGVSQNPRHKITKRGQNVTFRCDPISEHNRLYWYRQTLGQGPEFLTYFQNEAQLEKSRLLSDRFSAERPKGSFSTLEIQRTEQGDSAMYLCASSSIGLRDRGWETQYFGPGTRLLVL.